The TCR beta chain under discussion was sequenced for a study of blood T cell repertoires in COVID-19. In terms of age and location, participants ranged from roughly 18 to 100 years and lived in about two dozen US areas. Cohorts were assigned according to the clinical history that participants reported. V lost 4 bases, J lost 2 bases, and 7 bases lay in between. CDR1 SGHNT and CDR2 YYREEE come from the germline V gene (reference sequence). This CDR3 is 13 amino acids long. Authors' processing steps: Scientists estimated how many nucleated cells there were by amplifying reference gene primers. Method: immunoSEQ multiplex PCR; TCRdb's copy keeps in-frame clones and lacks some. The DNA gave D and trimming, while V, J and clone size come from that table. Of some 340,000 clones in the sample, approximately 90% are singletons; the top ten hold 3.9%.

The sample consisted of PBMCs or T cells enriched from blood (not recorded which). The receptor was derived from a woman in her twenties or thirties who had been exposed to COVID-19. The chain uses TRBV5-4 and TRBJ1-3; no firm D call. The chain's CDR3 is CASSPETGNTIYF. DNA for the CDR3: TGTGCCAGCAGCCCTGAGACTGGAAACACCATATATTTT.